Below, one T cell receptor (beta chain) is given with its context. Its matching antigen is unknown. The V and J ends lost 0 bases and 3 bases respectively, with 9 bases between them. CDR3 size: 15 residues. Germline V gives CDR1 MGHRA, CDR2 YSYEKL. Produced via immunoSEQ multiplex PCR; TCRdb's table is partial and in-frame only. The sample holds 70,000 to 90,000 clones, approximately 85% seen once. The record originates from a study of T cell responses to AZD1222 COVID-19 vaccine. Study findings and constraints: There were repertoire samples only from the period after the peak T cell response. Donors were mostly white British, more females; clonal diversity possibly underestimated. Two doses of AZD1222 preceded a rise in Spike-specific TCR breadth and depth.

Sequenced material: peripheral blood, taken 28 days after the second AZD1222 dose. The chain employs TRBV4-1 and TRBJ1-5; D possibly corresponds to TRBD1 (5 bases). The receptor was isolated from an adult who received the AZD1222 COVID-19 vaccine. The CDR3 region has the DNA TGCGCCAGCAGCCAAGAGGGGGGGGACAATCAGCCCCAGCATTTT. This translates into CASSQEGGDNQPQHF.